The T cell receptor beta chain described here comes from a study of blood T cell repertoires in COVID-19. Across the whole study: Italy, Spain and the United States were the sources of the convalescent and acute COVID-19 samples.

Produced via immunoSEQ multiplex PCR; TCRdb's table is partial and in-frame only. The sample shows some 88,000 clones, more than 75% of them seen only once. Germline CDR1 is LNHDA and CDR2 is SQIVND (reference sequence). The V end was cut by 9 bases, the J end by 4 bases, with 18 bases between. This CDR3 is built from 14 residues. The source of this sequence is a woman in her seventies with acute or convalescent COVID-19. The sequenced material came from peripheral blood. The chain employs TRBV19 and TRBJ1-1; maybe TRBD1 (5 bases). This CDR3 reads CASRMEGFGTEAFF. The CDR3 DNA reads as TGTGCCAGCCGGATGGAGGGGTTCGGCACTGAAGCTTTCTTT.